Listed below are T cell receptor beta chains from one sample, sequenced in a study of cytomegalovirus exposure and HLA in healthy donors. Produced via immunoSEQ multiplex PCR; TCRdb's table is partial and in-frame only. The data hold some 200,000 clones, with just under 70% observed a single time. The sequencing sample was made of PBMCs. All receptors derive from a middle-aged man in good health and CMV-seropositive. The CDR3 runs from the conserved cysteine through the conserved F or W.

v_call	j_call	cdr3_aa
TRBV2	TRBJ1-6	CASGGQGIYSPLHF
TRBV19	TRBJ1-4	CASSRQGTNEKLFF
TRBV6-5	TRBJ2-3	CASSGGRADTQYF
TRBV5-1	TRBJ1-1	CASSERTGGDEAFF
TRBV6-6	TRBJ1-5	CASSYSPEQNQPQHF
TRBV5-1	TRBJ1-2	CASSLLEGAGYTF
TRBV28	TRBJ1-1	CASSLNGRKAFF
TRBV28	TRBJ1-6	CASSLTAANSPLHF
TRBV7-2	TRBJ2-7	CASSLVAGPAQYF
TRBV13	TRBJ2-3	CASSLGRGSEITDTQYF
TRBV10-3	TRBJ2-1	CAISESRGHRGSEQFF
TRBV6-1	TRBJ1-1	CASREDRGHTEAFF
TRBV4-2	TRBJ1-1	CASSHSRGGNTEAFF
TRBV27	TRBJ2-7	CASSLTEYSYEQYF
TRBV2	TRBJ1-6	CASSVQTDNSPLHF
TRBV4-1	TRBJ2-5	CASSQDSSRGGETQYF
TRBV6-1	TRBJ1-1	CASTMGGRTEAFF
TRBV5-4	TRBJ2-7	CASSGTSGGPRIHEQYF
TRBV19	TRBJ1-1	CASSTRPGQFTEAFF
TRBV19	TRBJ1-5	CASSILDRASNQPQHF
TRBV7-8	TRBJ1-1	CASELKQGTEAFF
TRBV6-1	TRBJ2-7	CASSAAGAMWDEQYF
TRBV6-1	TRBJ1-1	CASSVPRSGAVGYTEAFF
TRBV2	TRBJ2-3	CASSPSGGAKDTQYF
TRBV5-1	TRBJ1-2	CASSSEGQGQGYTF
TRBV5-1	TRBJ1-3	CASSLGGLISGNTIYF
TRBV10-3	TRBJ1-5	CAISEGDLNGPQHF
TRBV28	TRBJ2-4	CASSGTINIQYF
TRBV5-4	TRBJ2-1	CASSLGPGYNEQFF
TRBV7-8	TRBJ2-7	CASSPKQGINEQYF
TRBV6-4	TRBJ2-3	CASSVDRADTQYF